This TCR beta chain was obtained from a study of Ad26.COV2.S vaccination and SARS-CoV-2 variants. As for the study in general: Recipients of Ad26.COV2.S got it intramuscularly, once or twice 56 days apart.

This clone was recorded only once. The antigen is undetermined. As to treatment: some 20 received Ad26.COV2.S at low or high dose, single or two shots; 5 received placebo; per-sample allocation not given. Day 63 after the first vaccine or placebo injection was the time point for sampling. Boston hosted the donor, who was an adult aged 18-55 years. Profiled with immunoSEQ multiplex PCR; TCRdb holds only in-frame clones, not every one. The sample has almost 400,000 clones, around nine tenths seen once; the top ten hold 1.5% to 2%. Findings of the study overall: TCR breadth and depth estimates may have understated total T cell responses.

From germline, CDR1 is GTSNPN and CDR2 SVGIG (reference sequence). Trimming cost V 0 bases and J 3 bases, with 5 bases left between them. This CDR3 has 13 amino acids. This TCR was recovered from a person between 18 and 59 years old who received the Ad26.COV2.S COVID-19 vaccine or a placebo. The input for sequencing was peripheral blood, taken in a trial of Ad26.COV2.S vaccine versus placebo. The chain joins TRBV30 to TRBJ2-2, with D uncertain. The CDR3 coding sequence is TGTGCCTGGAGTGTTGCCGACACCGGGGAGCTGTTTTTT. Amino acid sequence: CAWSVADTGELFF.